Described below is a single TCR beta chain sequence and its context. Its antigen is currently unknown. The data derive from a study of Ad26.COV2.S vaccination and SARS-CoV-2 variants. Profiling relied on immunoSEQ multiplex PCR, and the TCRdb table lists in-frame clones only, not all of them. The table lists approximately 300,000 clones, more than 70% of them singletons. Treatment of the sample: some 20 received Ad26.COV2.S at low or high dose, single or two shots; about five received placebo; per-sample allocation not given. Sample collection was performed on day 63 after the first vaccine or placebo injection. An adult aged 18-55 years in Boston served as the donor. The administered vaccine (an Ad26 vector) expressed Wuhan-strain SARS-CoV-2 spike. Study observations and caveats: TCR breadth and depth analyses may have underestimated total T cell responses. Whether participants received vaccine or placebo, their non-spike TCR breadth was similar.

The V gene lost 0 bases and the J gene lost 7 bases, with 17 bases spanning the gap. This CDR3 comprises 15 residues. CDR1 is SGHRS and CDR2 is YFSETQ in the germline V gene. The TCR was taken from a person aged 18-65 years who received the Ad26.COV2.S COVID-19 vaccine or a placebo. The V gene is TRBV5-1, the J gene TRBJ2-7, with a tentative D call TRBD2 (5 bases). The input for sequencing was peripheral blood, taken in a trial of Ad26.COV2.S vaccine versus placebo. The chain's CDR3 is CASSLAVEALYEQYF. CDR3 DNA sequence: TGCGCCAGCAGCTTGGCGGTGGAGGCCCTGTATGAGCAGTACTTC.